The clone carrying this TCR beta chain came up once. The table came from immunoSEQ multiplex PCR; TCRdb's copy has only in-frame clones and leaves some out. Of 2 million to 2.5 million clones listed, more than 85% are singletons. These data originate in a study of shared clonotypes between healthy human individuals. Germline trimming cut 2 bases from V and 5 bases from J; bases unmatched to any gene: 6. Germline loops: CDR1 MNHEY, CDR2 SVGAGI. CDR3 size: 14 residues. This sequence originates from a man between 18 and 29 years old in good health. Some clones in this sample may be carry-over from other donors' samples. The source material was naive CD4+ T cells from PBMCs. As for subset: CD45RA+ positively selected. The chain is built from TRBV6-5 and TRBJ2-7; 7 bases match TRBD1. The CDR3 DNA is TGTGCCAGCAGTTACGGGCAGGGGGTCAACGAGCAGTACTTC. It yields the protein CASSYGQGVNEQYF.